One and the same sample provided the 17 T cell receptor beta chains below, sequenced in a study of chemoradiotherapy in HPV16-positive cancers. Produced via immunoSEQ multiplex PCR; TCRdb's table is partial and in-frame only. The sample has 7,500 to 9,000 clones, over 75% seen once. Material: tumor tissue, obtained from a patient who underwent chemoradiotherapy. These TCRs come from a human donor with HPV-associated anogenital cancer.

This clone occurred once. This rearrangement joins TRBV9 to TRBJ1-4; D gene uncertain. The germline V gene has CDR1 SGDLS and CDR2 YYNGEE. V was shortened by 2 bases and J by 3 bases, with 8 bases between the two germline ends. This CDR3 contains 14 residues. In DNA form, the CDR3 reads TGTGCCAGCAGCGTGGGCGGTTCTAATGAAAAACTGTTTTTT. Protein sequence: CASSVGGSNEKLFF. The full variable domain, its missing parts supplied by reference TRBV9 and TRBJ1-4, is DSGVTQTPKHLITATGQRVTLRCSPRSGDLSVYWYQQSLDQGLQFLIQYYNGEERAKGNILERFSAQQFPDLHSELNLSSLELGDSALYFCASSVGGSNEKLFFGSGTQLSVL.

The chain combines TRBV10-2 with TRBJ1-3; 7 nucleotides align to TRBD1. Germline-derived CDR1 and CDR2 are WSHSY and SAAADI. The CDR3 spans 18 residues. The junction had 10 bases not matched to a gene; V was cut back by 1 base and J by 1 base. Written as DNA, the CDR3 is TGCGCCAGCAGTGAGTTTGCCTTTCAGGGGGAATCTGGAAACACCATATATTTT. It yields the protein CASSEFAFQGESGNTIYF.

This chain connects TRBV5-6 to TRBJ1-5; D call uncertain. Germline V gene data show CDR1 as SGHDT and CDR2 as YYEEEE. The V gene lost 0 bases and the J gene lost 6 bases, with 10 bases spanning the gap. The CDR3 extends over 14 amino acids. CDR3 nucleotide sequence: TGTGCCAGCAGCTTGGCAAGGCGTACTCAGCCCCAGCATTTT. Translating gives CASSLARRTQPQHF.

V gene TRBV5-1 combines with J gene TRBJ2-5; 7 positions match TRBD1. The CDR3 runs 15 residues. V shed 0 bases and J 6 bases; nucleotides not matched to a gene: 8. Germline assignment: CDR1 SGHRS and CDR2 YFSETQ. CDR3 protein: CASSLEGTTGKTQYF. The CDR3 DNA is TGCGCCAGCAGCTTGGAGGGGACGACAGGGAAGACCCAGTACTTC.

V gene TRBV19 combines with J gene TRBJ1-5; weak D call: TRBD1 (5 bases). In germline, CDR1 is LNHDA, CDR2 SQIVND (reference sequence). The length of the CDR3 is 12 residues. V lost 3 bases, J lost 7 bases, and 7 bases lay in between. DNA for the CDR3: TGTGCCAGTAGTATTCGGGGGCAGCCCCAGCATTTT. Its translation: CASSIRGQPQHF.

V gene TRBV19 combines with J gene TRBJ1-3, with a tentative D call TRBD1 (6 bases). The germline gives CDR1 LNHDA, CDR2 SQIVND (reference sequence). This CDR3 is built from 15 residues. With 10 bases removed from V and 4 bases from J, the gap between germline ends came to 20 bases. DNA of the CDR3: TGTGCCACTACGACCCAGGGACACACGGGAAACACCATATATTTT. It translates to CATTTQGHTGNTIYF.

The chain has TRBV27 and TRBJ2-7; 8 nucleotides match TRBD1. Per germline, CDR1 MNHEY and CDR2 SMNVEV (reference sequence). The CDR3 runs 14 residues. V shed 6 bases and J 0 bases; nucleotides not matched to a gene: 4. The CDR3 region is CASSRQGSSYEQYV. The CDR3, as DNA: TGTGCCAGCAGCAGACAGGGGAGCTCCTACGAGCAGTACGTC.

The chain is built from TRBV27 and TRBJ2-5; D uncertain. The germline V gene has CDR1 MNHEY and CDR2 SMNVEV (reference sequence). Between the trimmed V and J ends, which lost 7 bases and 4 bases, there was a span of 10 bases. This CDR3 has 12 residues. CDR3 sequence: CASTLPAETQYF. The CDR3 bases are TGTGCCAGCACCCTCCCCGCAGAGACCCAGTACTTC.

CDR3 nucleotides: TGTGCCAGCAGTGGTTGGGGACAGGGCGACTCCTACGAGCAGTACTTC. It codes for CASSGWGQGDSYEQYF. V is TRBV2 and J is TRBJ2-7; TRBD1 aligns across 9 bases. The V gene end was trimmed by 4 bases and the J gene end by 0 bases; junction bases not matched to a gene: 7. This CDR3 spans 16 amino acids. The germline gives CDR1 SNHLY, CDR2 FYNNEI.

The chain couples TRBV28 to TRBJ1-1; D uncertain. V was pared by 3 bases and J by 2 bases, with 10 bases between. The CDR3 has 14 amino acids. Germline V gene sequence: CDR1 MDHEN, CDR2 SYDVKM. CDR3 loop: CASSLTSPNTEAFF. In nucleotides, the CDR3 is TGTGCCAGCAGTTTGACAAGCCCAAACACTGAAGCTTTCTTT.

The CDR3 protein is CASSIGGSGTEAFF. CDR3 bases: TGTGCCAGTAGTATTGGCGGGAGTGGCACTGAAGCTTTCTTT. The genes are TRBV19 and TRBJ1-1, with unresolved D. V lost 3 bases and J lost 4, with 12 bases in between. In germline, CDR1 is LNHDA, CDR2 SQIVND (reference sequence). This CDR3 comprises 14 residues.

This clone was seen only once. The chain joins TRBV2 to TRBJ2-7, with D unclear. This CDR3 spans 12 amino acids. Germline-derived CDR1 and CDR2 are SNHLY and FYNNEI. Trimming removed 6 bases at V and 0 bases at J, with 6 bases between. The CDR3 DNA sequence: TGTGCCAGCAGGCCGGACTCCTACGAGCAGTACTTC. Its translation: CASRPDSYEQYF.

The chain joins TRBV9 to TRBJ2-3; 8 bases line up with TRBD1. The CDR3 extends over 16 amino acids. Germline assignment: CDR1 SGDLS and CDR2 YYNGEE. The V segment lost 0 bases and the J segment 2 bases; nucleotides outside the gene matches: 5. The CDR3, as DNA: TGTGCCAGCAGCGTAGAGCAGGGGGCATACACAGATACGCAGTATTTT. Amino acids: CASSVEQGAYTDTQYF.

Only one count was recorded for this clone. The rearrangement joins TRBV23-1 to TRBJ2-3, with TRBD1 matching 8 bases. TRBV23-1 is classed as an ORF, of uncertain function. The CDR3 runs to 19 residues. Trimming removed 2 bases from V and 0 bases from J; junction bases left unmatched: 13. DNA for the CDR3: TGCGCCAGCAGTCAACTCGCGGGCAGGGGGCGATTCAGCACAGATACGCAGTATTTT. Residues: CASSQLAGRGRFSTDTQYF.

The chain has TRBV6-4 and TRBJ2-2, with TRBD2 identical over 11 bases. The CDR3 is 14 residues long. V shed 6 bases and J 3 bases; nucleotides not matched to a gene: 0. The germline gives CDR1 MRHNA, CDR2 SNTAGT. The CDR3 bases are TGTGCCAGCAGACTAGCGGGGGACACCGGGGAGCTGTTTTTT. Amino acid sequence: CASRLAGDTGELFF.

This chain connects TRBV12-5 to TRBJ2-1; D not certain. Trimming took 6 bases from V and 10 from J, leaving 13 bases between them. The CDR3 loop spans 12 amino acids. CDR1 LGHNT and CDR2 FRNRAP come from the germline V gene. Here the CDR3 reads CASGLSNYEQFF. The CDR3 nucleotides read TGTGCTAGTGGGCTTAGTAATTACGAGCAGTTCTTC.

The chain is built from TRBV5-4 and TRBJ2-1; 8 nucleotides line up with TRBD1. Germline V gene sequence: CDR1 SGHNT, CDR2 YYREEE (reference sequence). This CDR3 spans 15 amino acids. V lost 2 bases, J lost 2 bases, and 3 bases stayed unmatched. The CDR3 DNA is TGTGCCAGCAGCTTCGGGACAGGCACCTACAATGAGCAGTTCTTC. Protein sequence: CASSFGTGTYNEQFF.